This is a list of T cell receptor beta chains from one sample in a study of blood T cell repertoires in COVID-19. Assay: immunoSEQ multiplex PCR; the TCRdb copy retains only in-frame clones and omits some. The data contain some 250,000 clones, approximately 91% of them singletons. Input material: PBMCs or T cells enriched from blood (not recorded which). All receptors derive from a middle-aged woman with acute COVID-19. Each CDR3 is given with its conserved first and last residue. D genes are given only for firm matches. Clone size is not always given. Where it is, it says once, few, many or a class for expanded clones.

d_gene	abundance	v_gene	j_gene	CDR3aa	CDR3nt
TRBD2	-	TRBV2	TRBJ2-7	CASRGFSGSAHEQYF	TGTGCCAGCAGAGGTTTTAGCGGGAGTGCCCACGAGCAGTACTTC
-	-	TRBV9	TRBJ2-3	CASSVDGRGTDTQYF	TGTGCCAGCAGCGTTGACGGGAGAGGAACAGATACGCAGTATTTT
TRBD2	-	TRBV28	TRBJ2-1	CASSTGGEAYNEQFF	TGTGCCAGCAGCACGGGGGGGGAGGCCTACAATGAGCAGTTCTTC
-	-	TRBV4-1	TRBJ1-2	CASSAGGVYTF	TGCGCCAGCAGCGCCGGGGGAGTCTACACCTTC
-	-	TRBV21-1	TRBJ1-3	CASSNKPLRQGTHGNTIYF	TGTGCCAGCAGCAACAAACCGCTCCGACAGGGAACCCATGGAAACACCATATATTTT
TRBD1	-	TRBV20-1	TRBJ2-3	CSASGTGGLRDTQYF	TGCAGTGCTAGTGGGACAGGGGGGCTAAGAGATACGCAGTATTTT
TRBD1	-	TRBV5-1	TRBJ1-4	CASSWRGTVNEKLFF	TGCGCCAGCAGCTGGCGCGGGACAGTAAATGAAAAACTGTTTTTT
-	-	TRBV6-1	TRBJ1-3	CASSVRWDTYSGNTIYF	TGTGCCAGCAGTGTTCGATGGGACACCTACTCTGGAAACACCATATATTTT
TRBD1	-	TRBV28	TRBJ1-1	CASSLRTGDTEAFF	TGTGCCAGCAGTTTACGGACAGGGGACACTGAAGCTTTCTTT
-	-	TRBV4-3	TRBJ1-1	CASSQDTWNTEAFF	TGCGCCAGCAGCCAAGACACTTGGAACACTGAAGCTTTCTTT
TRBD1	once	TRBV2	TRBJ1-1	CASLRAGTGNWGDTEAFF	TGTGCCAGCCTGAGGGCAGGGACAGGGAACTGGGGGGACACTGAAGCTTTCTTT
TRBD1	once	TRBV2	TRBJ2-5	CASSENRGHVETQYF	TGTGCCAGCAGTGAAAATAGGGGGCATGTGGAGACCCAGTACTTC
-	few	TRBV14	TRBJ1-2	CASSQTGPYYGYTF	TGTGCCAGCAGCCAGACAGGTCCCTACTATGGCTACACCTTC
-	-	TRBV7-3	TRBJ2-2	CASAPTVNTGELFF	TGTGCCAGCGCCCCGACAGTAAACACCGGGGAGCTGTTTTTT
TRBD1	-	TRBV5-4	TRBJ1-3	CASSLGDRFRSGNTIYF	TGTGCCAGCAGCTTGGGGGACAGGTTTCGCTCTGGAAACACCATATATTTT
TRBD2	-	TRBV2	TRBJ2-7	CASSPGGSGSYEQYF	TGTGCCAGCAGTCCCGGGGGGAGCGGGAGTTACGAGCAGTACTTC
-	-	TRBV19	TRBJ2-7	CASSIFASGLTPYEQYF	TGTGCCAGTAGTATATTCGCTTCAGGACTAACCCCATACGAGCAGTACTTC
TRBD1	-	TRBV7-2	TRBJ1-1	CASSPDRRNTEAFF	TGTGCCAGCAGCCCGGACAGGCGGAACACTGAAGCTTTCTTT
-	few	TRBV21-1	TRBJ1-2	CASSPRVCPDYGYTF	TGTGCCAGCAGCCCCCGGGTATGTCCAGACTATGGCTACACCTTC
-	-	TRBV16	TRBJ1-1	CASSLTQGTEAFF	TGTGCCAGCAGCCTCACACAGGGCACTGAAGCTTTCTTT
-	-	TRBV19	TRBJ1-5	CASSIGGPRGFQPQHF	TGTGCCAGTAGTATAGGCGGGCCAAGGGGGTTTCAGCCCCAGCATTTT
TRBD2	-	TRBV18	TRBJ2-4	CASSPRSSGLAKNIQYF	TGTGCCAGCTCCCCCAGGTCTAGCGGATTAGCCAAAAACATTCAGTACTTC
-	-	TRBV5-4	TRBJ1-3	CASSFRDSGNTIYF	TGTGCCAGCAGCTTTCGGGACTCTGGAAACACCATATATTTT
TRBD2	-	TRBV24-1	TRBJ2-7	CATSDRPGGANEQYF	TGTGCCACCAGTGACCGCCCCGGGGGGGCCAACGAGCAGTACTTC
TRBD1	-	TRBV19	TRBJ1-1	CASSIRQGVAFF	TGTGCCAGTAGTATCCGACAGGGGGTAGCTTTCTTT
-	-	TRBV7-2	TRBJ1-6	CASSPVVSQGNSPLHF	TGTGCCAGCAGCCCTGTGGTTAGCCAGGGGAATTCACCCCTCCACTTT
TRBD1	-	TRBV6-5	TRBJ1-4	CASSYSGGEEKLFF	TGTGCCAGCAGTTACTCAGGGGGCGAGGAAAAACTGTTTTTT
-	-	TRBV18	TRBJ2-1	CASSPSVTLVHSYNEQFF	TGTGCCAGCTCACCGTCAGTTACACTAGTCCACTCCTACAATGAGCAGTTCTTC
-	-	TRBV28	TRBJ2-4	CASSFTGLRAKNIQYF	TGTGCCAGCAGCTTTACCGGGTTGCGCGCCAAAAACATTCAGTACTTC
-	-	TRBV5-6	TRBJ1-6	CASSLRGSSYNSPLHF	TGTGCCAGCAGCTTGAGGGGGAGCTCCTATAATTCACCCCTCCACTTT
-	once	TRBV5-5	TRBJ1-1	CASSPLTGSGMNTEAFF	TGTGCCAGCAGCCCTCTCACAGGGAGTGGAATGAACACTGAAGCTTTCTTT
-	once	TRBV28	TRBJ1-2	CASSVPPTVPNDYGYTF	TGTGCCAGCAGTGTTCCCCCGACAGTCCCCAACGACTATGGCTACACCTTC
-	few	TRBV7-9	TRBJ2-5	CASSLNFEETQYF	TGTGCCAGCAGCTTAAACTTCGAAGAGACCCAGTACTTC
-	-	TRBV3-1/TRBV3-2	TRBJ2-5	CASSQVKETQYF	TGTGCCAGCAGCCAAGTAAAAGAGACCCAGTACTTC
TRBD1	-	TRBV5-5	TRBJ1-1	CASSSAGGLNTEAFF	TGTGCCAGCAGCTCAGCAGGGGGCCTGAACACTGAAGCTTTCTTT
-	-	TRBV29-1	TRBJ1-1	CSGKGEATEAFF	TGCAGCGGCAAGGGGGAAGCCACTGAAGCTTTCTTT
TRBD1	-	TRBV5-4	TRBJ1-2	CASSPTGGSGVRGYTF	TGTGCCAGCAGCCCCACAGGGGGCTCGGGTGTCCGGGGCTACACCTTC
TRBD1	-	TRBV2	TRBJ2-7	CASRGQGRTYEQYF	TGTGCCAGCAGAGGACAGGGGAGAACCTACGAGCAGTACTTC
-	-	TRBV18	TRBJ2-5	CASSRTGERETQYF	TGTGCCAGCTCCCGGACGGGGGAACGAGAGACCCAGTACTTC
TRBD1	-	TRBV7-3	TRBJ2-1	CASSLTPTGQRQYNEQFF	TGTGCCAGCAGCTTAACCCCTACGGGACAGCGGCAGTACAATGAGCAGTTCTTC
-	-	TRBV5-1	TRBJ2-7	CASSPDSLTYEQYF	TGCGCCAGCAGCCCGGACAGTTTGACCTACGAGCAGTACTTC
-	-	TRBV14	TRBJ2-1	CASSQRNRVGYNEQFF	TGTGCCAGCAGCCAGAGAAACCGGGTGGGCTACAATGAGCAGTTCTTC
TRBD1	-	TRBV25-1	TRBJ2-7	CASSGDSSYEQYF	TGTGCCAGCAGTGGGGACAGCTCCTACGAGCAGTACTTC
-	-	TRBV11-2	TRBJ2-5	CASSLKAVAETQYF	TGTGCCAGCAGCTTAAAGGCGGTTGCGGAGACCCAGTACTTC
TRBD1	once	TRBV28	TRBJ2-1	CASSRQGGEQFF	TGTGCCAGCAGCCGACAGGGCGGGGAGCAGTTCTTC
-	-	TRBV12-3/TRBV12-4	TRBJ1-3	CASSFQLVTIYF	TGTGCCAGCAGTTTTCAGTTGGTCACCATATATTTT
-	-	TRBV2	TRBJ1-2	CASSDQGPFNYGYTF	TGTGCCAGCAGTGATCAGGGGCCGTTTAACTATGGCTACACCTTC
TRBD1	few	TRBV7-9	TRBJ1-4	CASSRDRGREKLFF	TGTGCCAGCAGCCGAGACAGGGGCCGAGAAAAACTGTTTTTT
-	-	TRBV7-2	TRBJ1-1	CASSFAGYTEAFF	TGTGCCAGCAGCTTTGCCGGTTACACTGAAGCTTTCTTT
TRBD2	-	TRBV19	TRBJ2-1	CASSTSGGYYNEQFF	TGTGCCAGTAGTACTAGCGGGGGATACTACAATGAGCAGTTCTTC